This T cell receptor (beta chain) was sequenced during a study of blood T cell repertoires in COVID-19. Study overall: Material from acute and convalescent COVID-19 was sourced from the United States, Italy and Spain.

Under the authors' procedure: The assay estimated nucleated cells by amplifying reference gene primers. Sequencing was performed with immunoSEQ multiplex PCR; in TCRdb, only in-frame clones are kept and a portion is missing. For V, J and clone size, that table is used; D and trimming come from the DNA. The table includes more than 200,000 clones, under 90% detected once. This receptor was obtained from a man in his forties or fifties with acute or convalescent COVID-19. The specimen was peripheral blood.

In nucleotides, the CDR3 is TGTGCCAGCAGTGGTGTCCTAGGGGATTGGGAGACCCAGTACTTC. Translating it yields CASSGVLGDWETQYF. The V gene is TRBV2, the J gene TRBJ2-5; D may be TRBD1 (5 bases). The germline V gene has CDR1 SNHLY and CDR2 FYNNEI. This CDR3 has 15 amino acids. Trimming removed 4 bases at V and 5 bases at J, with 17 bases between.